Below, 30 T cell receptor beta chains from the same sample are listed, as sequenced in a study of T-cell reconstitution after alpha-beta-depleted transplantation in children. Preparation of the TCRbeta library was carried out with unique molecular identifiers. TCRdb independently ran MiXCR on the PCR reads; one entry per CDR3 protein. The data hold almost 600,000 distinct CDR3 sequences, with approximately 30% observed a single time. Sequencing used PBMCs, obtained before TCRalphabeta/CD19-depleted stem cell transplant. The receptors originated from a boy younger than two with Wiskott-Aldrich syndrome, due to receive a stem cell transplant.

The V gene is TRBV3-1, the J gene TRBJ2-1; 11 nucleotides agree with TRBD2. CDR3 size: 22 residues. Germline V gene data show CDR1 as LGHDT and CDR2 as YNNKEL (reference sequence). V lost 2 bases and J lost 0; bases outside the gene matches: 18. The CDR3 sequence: CASSQIVVLAGGIPSSYNEQFF. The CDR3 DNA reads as TGTGCCAGCAGCCAAATTGTGGTCCTAGCGGGAGGTATACCTAGCTCCTACAATGAGCAGTTCTTC.

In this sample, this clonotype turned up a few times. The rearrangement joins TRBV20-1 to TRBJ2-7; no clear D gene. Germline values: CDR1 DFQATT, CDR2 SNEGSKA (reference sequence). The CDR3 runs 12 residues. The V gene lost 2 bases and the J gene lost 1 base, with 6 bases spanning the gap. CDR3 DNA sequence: TGCAGTGCTAGAAACAGATCCTACGAGCAGTACTTC. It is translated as CSARNRSYEQYF.

CDR3 DNA: TGTGCCAGCAGTCCGTGGAGCCAAAAGAATGAAAAACTGTTTTTT. Translation: CASSPWSQKNEKLFF. The chain links TRBV12-3 or TRBV12-4 to TRBJ1-4; the D is unclear. V lost 5 bases, J lost 5 bases, and 15 bases lay in between. The CDR3 extends over 15 amino acids.

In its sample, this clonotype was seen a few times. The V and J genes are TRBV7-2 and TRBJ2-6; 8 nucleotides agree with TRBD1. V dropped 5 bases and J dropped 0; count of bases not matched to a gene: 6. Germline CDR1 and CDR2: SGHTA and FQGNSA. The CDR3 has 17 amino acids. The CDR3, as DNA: TGTGCCAGCAGCACCTGGACAGGGCTCTCTGGGGCCAACGTCCTGACTTTC. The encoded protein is CASSTWTGLSGANVLTF.

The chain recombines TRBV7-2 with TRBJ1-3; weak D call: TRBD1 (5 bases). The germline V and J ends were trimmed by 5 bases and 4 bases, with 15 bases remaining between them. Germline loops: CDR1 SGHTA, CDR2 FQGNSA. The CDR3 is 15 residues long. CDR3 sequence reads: CASSIRQSGGNTIYF. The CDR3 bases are TGTGCCAGCAGCATCCGACAGTCGGGGGGAAACACCATATATTTT. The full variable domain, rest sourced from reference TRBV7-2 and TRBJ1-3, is GAGVSQSPSNKVTEKGKDVELRCDPISGHTALYWYRQSLGQGLEFLIYFQGNSAPDKSGLPSDRFSAERTGGSVSTLTIQRTQQEDSAVYLCASSIRQSGGNTIYFGEGSWLTVV.

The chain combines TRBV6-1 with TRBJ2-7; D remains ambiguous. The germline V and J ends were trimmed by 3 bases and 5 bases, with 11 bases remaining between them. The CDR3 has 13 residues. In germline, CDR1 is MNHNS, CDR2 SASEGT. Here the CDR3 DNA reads TGTGCCAGCAGTGACAAAAAGGGCGACGAGCAGTACTTC. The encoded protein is CASSDKKGDEQYF.

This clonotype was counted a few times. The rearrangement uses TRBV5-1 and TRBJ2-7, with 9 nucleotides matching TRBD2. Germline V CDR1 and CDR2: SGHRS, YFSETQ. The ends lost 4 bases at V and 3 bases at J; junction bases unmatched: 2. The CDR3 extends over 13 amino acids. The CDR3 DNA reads TGCGCCAGCAGCAGGACTAGCGTCTACGAGCAGTACTTC. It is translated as CASSRTSVYEQYF.

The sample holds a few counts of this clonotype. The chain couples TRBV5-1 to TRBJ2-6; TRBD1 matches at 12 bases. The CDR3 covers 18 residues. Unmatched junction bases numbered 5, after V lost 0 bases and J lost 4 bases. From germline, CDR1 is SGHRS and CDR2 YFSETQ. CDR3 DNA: TGCGCCAGCAGCTTGGCCCGGGACAGGGGGCCAGGGGCCAACGTCCTGACTTTC. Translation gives CASSLARDRGPGANVLTF.

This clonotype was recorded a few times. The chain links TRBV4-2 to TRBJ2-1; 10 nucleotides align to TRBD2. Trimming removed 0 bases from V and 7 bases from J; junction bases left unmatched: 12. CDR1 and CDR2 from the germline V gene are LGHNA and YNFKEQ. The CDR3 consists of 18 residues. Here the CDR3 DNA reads TGTGCCAGCAGCCAAGAGGTGGTGGTCAGCGGGAGGGGTAATGAGCAGTTCTTC. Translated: CASSQEVVVSGRGNEQFF.

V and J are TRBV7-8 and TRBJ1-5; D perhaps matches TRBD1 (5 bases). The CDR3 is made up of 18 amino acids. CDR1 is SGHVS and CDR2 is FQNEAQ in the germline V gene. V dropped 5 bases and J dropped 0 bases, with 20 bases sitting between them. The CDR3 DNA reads TGTGCCAGCAGCACCGGACACCGGACTTTATATAGCAATCAGCCCCAGCATTTT. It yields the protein CASSTGHRTLYSNQPQHF.

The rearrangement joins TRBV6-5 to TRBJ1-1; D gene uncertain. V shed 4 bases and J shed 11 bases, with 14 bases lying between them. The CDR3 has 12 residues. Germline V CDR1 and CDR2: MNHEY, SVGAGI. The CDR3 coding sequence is TGTGCCAGCAGTTCCTTGACGGAGCGTGCTTTCTTT. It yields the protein CASSSLTERAFF.

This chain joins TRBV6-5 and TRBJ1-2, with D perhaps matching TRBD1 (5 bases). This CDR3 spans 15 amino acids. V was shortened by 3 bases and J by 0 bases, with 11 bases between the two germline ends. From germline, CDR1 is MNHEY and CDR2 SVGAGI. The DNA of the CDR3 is TGTGCCAGCAGTTATCAGGGAGGTCCTAACTATGGCTACACCTTC. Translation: CASSYQGGPNYGYTF.

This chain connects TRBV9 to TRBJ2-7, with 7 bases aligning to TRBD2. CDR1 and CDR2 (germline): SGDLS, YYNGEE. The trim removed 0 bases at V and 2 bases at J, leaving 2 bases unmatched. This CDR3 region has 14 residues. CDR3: CASSVGAGAYEQYF. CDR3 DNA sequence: TGTGCCAGCAGCGTAGGGGCGGGAGCCTACGAGCAGTACTTC.

The CDR3 loop is CASNARGPYEQYF. In DNA, the CDR3 is TGTGCCAGCAATGCCAGGGGACCTTACGAGCAGTACTTC. The V gene is TRBV6-1, the J gene TRBJ2-7; D may be TRBD1 (6 bases). With 7 bases removed from V and 4 bases from J, the gap between germline ends came to 14 bases. The CDR3 is 13 amino acids. Germline CDR1 is MNHNS and CDR2 is SASEGT.

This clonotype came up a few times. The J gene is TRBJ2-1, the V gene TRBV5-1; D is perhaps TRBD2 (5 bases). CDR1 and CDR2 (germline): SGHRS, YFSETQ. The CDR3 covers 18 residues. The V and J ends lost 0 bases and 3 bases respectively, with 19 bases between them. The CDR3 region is CASSLAAKRLGHYNEQFF. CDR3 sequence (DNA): TGCGCCAGCAGCTTGGCCGCTAAGCGGCTCGGCCACTACAATGAGCAGTTCTTC.

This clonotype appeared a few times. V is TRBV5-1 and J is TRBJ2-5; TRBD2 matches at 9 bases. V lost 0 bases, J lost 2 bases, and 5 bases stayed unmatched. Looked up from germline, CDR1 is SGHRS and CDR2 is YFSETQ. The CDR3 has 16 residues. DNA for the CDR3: TGCGCCAGCAGCTTGGTCCTGACTAGCGGACAAGAGACCCAGTACTTC. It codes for CASSLVLTSGQETQYF.

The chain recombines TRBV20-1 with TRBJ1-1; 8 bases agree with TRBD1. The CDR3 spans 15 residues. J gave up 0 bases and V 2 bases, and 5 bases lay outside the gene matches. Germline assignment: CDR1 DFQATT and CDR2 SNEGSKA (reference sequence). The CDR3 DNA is TGCAGTGCTAGAACCCGGACAGGGTTGAACACTGAAGCTTTCTTT. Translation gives CSARTRTGLNTEAFF.

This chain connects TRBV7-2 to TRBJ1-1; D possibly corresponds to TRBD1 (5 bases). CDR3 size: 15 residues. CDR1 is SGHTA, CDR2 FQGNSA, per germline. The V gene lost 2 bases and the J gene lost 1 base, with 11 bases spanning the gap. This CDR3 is CASSLLGQTNTEAFF. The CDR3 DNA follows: TGTGCCAGCAGCTTACTGGGGCAGACGAACACTGAAGCTTTCTTT.

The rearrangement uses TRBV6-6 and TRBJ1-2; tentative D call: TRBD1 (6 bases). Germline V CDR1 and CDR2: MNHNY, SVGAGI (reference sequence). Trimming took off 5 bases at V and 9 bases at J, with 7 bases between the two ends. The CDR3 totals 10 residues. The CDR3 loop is CASSRDSYTF. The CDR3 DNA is TGTGCCAGCAGTCGGGACAGCTACACCTTC.

The CDR3 region is CASSGQTQFAYEQYF. The CDR3 DNA sequence: TGCGCCAGCAGCGGGCAGACTCAATTCGCCTACGAGCAGTACTTC. The rearrangement links TRBV5-1 to TRBJ2-7; unclear D gene. V was cut by 4 bases and J by 2 bases, with 16 bases left in between. The CDR3 covers 15 residues. Germline V CDR1 and CDR2: SGHRS, YFSETQ.

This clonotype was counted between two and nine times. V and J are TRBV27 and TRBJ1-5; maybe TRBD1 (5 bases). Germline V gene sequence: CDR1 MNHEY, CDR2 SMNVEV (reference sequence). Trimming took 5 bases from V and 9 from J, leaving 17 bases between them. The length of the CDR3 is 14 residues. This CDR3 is CASSPTTDSGPQHF. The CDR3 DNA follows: TGTGCCAGCAGTCCCACGACAGACTCAGGGCCCCAGCATTTT.

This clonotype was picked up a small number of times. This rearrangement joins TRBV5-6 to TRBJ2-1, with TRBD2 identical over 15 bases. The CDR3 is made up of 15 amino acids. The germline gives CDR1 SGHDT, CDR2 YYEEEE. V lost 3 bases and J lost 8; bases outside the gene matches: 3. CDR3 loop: CASSWTSGRVDEQFF. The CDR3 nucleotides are TGTGCCAGCAGCTGGACTAGCGGGAGGGTAGATGAGCAGTTCTTC.

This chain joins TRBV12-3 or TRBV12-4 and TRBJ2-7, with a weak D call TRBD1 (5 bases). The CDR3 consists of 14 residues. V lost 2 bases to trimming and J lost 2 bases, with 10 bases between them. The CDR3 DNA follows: TGTGCCAGCAGTTTAAGGACATACACCTACGAGCAGTACTTC. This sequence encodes CASSLRTYTYEQYF.

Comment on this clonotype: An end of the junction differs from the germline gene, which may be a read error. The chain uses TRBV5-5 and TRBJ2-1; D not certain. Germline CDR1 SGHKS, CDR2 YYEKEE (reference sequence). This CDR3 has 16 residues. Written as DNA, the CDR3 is TGTGCCAGCAGCTTGGGGCCGGCGATCTCCTACGATGAGCAGTTCTTC. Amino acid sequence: CASSLGPAISYDEQFF.

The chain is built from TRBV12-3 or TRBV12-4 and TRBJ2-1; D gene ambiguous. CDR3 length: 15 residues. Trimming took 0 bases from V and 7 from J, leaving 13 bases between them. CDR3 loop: CASSLARTLGNEQFF. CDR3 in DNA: TGTGCCAGCAGTTTAGCGCGAACCCTAGGTAATGAGCAGTTCTTC.

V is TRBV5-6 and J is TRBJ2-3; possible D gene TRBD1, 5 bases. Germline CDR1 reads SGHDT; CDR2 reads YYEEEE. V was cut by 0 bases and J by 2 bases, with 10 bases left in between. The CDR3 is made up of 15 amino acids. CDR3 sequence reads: CASSLATDFTDTQYF. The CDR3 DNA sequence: TGTGCCAGCAGCTTGGCGACAGATTTCACAGATACGCAGTATTTT.

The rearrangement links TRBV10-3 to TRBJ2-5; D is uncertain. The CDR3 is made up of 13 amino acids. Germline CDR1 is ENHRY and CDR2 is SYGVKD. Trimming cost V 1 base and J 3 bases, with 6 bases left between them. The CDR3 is CAISELEKETQYF. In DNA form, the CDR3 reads TGTGCCATCAGTGAGTTAGAAAAAGAGACCCAGTACTTC.

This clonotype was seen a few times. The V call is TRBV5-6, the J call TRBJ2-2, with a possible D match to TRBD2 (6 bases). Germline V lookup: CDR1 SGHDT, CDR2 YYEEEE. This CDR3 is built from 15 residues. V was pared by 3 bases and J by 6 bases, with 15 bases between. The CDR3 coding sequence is TGTGCCAGCAGCTCCCCGGAGGGGTTCCCCGGGGAGCTGTTTTTT. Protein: CASSSPEGFPGELFF.

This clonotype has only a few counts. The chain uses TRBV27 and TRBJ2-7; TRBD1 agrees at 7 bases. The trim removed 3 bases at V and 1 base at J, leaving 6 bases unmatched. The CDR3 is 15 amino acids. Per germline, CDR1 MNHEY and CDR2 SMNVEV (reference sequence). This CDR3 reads CASSFVGGLSYEQYF. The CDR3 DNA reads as TGTGCCAGCAGTTTCGTAGGGGGCCTATCCTACGAGCAGTACTTC.

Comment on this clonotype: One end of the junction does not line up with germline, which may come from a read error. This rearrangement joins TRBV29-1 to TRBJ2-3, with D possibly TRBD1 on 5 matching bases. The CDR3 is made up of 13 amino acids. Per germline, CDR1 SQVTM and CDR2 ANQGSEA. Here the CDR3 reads CSVKGRSTGTQYF. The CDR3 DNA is TGCAGCGTAAAGGGTCGAAGCACAGGTACGCAGTATTTT.